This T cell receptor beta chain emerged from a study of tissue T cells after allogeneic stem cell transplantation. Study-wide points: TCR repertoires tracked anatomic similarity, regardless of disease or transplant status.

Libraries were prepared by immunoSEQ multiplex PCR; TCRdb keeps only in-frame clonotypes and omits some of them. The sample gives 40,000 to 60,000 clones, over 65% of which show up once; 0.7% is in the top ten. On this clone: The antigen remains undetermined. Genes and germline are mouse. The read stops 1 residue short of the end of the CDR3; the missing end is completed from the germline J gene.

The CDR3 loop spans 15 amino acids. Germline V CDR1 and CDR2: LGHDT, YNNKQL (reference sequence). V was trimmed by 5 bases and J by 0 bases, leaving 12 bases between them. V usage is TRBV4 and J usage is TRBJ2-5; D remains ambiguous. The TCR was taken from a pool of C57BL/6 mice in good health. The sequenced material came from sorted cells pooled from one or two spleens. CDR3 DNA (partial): TGTGCCAGCAGCCCTCGACATCTTAACCAAGACACCCAGTAC. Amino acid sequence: CASSPRHLNQDTQY. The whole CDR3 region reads CASSPRHLNQDTQYF.